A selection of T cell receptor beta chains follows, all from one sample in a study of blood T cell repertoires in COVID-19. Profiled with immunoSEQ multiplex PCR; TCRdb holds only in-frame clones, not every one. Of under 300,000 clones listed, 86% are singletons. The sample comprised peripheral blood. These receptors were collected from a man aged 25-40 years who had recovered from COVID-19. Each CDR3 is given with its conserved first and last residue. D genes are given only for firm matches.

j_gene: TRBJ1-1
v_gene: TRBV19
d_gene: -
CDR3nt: TGTGCCAGCCAATACAGACAAAACACTGAAGCTTTCTTT
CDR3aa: CASQYRQNTEAFF

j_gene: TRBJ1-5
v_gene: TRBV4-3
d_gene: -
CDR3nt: TGCGCCAGCAGCTTAGACAGAAAAAATCAGCCCCAGCATTTT
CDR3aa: CASSLDRKNQPQHF

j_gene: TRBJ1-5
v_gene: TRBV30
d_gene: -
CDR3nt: TGTGCCTGGAGACAGCCCCCCCCCTTCCACAATCAGCCCCAGCATTTT
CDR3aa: CAWRQPPPFHNQPQHF

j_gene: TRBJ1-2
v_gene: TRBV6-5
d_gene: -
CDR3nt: TGTGCCAGCACCCCTACAGGGAACTATGGCTACACCTTC
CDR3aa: CASTPTGNYGYTF

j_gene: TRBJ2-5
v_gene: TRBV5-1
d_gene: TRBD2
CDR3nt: TGCGCCAGCAGATCCCTAGCGGGGGCACTAGAGACCCAGTACTTC
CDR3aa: CASRSLAGALETQYF

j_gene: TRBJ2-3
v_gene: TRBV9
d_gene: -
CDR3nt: TGTGCCAGCAGCGTAGGAGTATACAGTCCAGATACGCAGTATTTT
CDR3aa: CASSVGVYSPDTQYF

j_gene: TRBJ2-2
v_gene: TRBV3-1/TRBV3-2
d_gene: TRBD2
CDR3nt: TGTGCCAGCAGCCCCATCCCTCGACTAGCGGGGGGCCAGGGGACCGGGGAGCTGTTTTTT
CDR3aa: CASSPIPRLAGGQGTGELFF

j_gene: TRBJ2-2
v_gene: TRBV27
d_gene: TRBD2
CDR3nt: TGTGCCAGCAGTTTTAGACTAGCGGGGGGGCCCGGGGAGCTGTTTTTT
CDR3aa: CASSFRLAGGPGELFF

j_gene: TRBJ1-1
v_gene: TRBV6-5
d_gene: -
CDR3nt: TGTGCCAGCAGTTTCCGGACAGCTAACACTGAAGCTTTCTTT
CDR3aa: CASSFRTANTEAFF

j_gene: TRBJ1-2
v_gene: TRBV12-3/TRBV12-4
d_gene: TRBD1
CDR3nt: TGTGCCAGCACTGGCGACAGGGGAGGCTACACCTTC
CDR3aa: CASTGDRGGYTF

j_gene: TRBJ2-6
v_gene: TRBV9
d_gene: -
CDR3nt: TGTGCCAGCAGCGAAGGACACCGGGCCTCTGGGGCCAACGTCCTGACTTTC
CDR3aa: CASSEGHRASGANVLTF